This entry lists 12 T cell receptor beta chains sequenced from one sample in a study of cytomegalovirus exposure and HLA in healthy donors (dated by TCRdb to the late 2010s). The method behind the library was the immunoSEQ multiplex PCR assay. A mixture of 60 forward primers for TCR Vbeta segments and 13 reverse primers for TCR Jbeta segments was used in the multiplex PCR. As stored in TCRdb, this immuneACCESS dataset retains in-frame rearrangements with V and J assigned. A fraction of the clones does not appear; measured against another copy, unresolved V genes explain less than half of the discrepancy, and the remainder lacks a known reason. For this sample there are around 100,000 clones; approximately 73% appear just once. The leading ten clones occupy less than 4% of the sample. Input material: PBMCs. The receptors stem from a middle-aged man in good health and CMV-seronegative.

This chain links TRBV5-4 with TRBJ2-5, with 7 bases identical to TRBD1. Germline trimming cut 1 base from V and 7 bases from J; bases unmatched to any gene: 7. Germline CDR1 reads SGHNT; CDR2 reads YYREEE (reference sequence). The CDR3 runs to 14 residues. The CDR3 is CASSLNRGQGTQYF. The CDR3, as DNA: TGTGCCAGCAGCTTGAATAGGGGGCAGGGGACCCAGTACTTC.

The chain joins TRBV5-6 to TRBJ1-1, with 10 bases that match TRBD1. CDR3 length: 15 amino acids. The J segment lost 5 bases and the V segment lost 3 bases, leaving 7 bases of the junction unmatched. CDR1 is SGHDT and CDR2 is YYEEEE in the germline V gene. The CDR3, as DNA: TGTGCCAGCAGCTCCTTGGACAGGGGGGTAACTGAAGCTTTCTTT. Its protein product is CASSSLDRGVTEAFF.

Here the CDR3 reads CASSLARLAGAETQYF. DNA for the CDR3: TGTGCCAGCAGCTTAGCGCGTCTAGCGGGGGCGGAGACCCAGTACTTC. The chain couples TRBV7-2 to TRBJ2-5; 10 bases agree with TRBD2. This CDR3 is built from 16 residues. The trim removed 0 bases at V and 5 bases at J, leaving 6 bases unmatched. In germline, CDR1 is SGHTA, CDR2 FQGNSA.

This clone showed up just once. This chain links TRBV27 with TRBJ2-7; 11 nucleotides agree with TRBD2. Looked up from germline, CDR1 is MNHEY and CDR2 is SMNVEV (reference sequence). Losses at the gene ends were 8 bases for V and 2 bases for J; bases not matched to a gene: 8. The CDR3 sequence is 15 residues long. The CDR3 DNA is TGTGCCAGCCCCGATCGACTAGCGGGGCCCTACGAGCAGTACTTC. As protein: CASPDRLAGPYEQYF.

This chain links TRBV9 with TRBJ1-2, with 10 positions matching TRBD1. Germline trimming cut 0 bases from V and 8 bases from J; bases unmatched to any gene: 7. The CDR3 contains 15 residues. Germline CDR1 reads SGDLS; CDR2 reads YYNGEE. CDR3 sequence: CASSVAGQGVEGYTF. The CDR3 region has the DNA TGTGCCAGCAGCGTAGCTGGACAGGGGGTGGAAGGCTACACCTTC.

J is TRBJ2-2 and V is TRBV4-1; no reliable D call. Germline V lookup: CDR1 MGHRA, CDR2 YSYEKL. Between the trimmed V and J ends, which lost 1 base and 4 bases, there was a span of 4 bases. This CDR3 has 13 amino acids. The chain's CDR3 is CASSQGITGELFF. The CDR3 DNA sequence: TGCGCCAGCAGCCAAGGTATCACCGGGGAGCTGTTTTTT.

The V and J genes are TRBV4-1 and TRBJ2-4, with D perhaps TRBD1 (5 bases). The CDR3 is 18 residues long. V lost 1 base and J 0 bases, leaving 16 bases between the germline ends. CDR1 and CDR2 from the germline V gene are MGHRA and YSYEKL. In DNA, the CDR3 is TGCGCCAGCAGCCAAGGAGGAAGACAGATCCTAGCCAAAAACATTCAGTACTTC. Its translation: CASSQGGRQILAKNIQYF.

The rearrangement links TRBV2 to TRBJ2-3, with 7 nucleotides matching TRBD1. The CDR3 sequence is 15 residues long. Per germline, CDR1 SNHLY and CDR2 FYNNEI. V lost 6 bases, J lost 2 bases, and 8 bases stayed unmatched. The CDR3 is CASRLRDSFTDTQYF. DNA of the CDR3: TGTGCCAGCAGACTTCGGGACAGTTTCACAGATACGCAGTATTTT.

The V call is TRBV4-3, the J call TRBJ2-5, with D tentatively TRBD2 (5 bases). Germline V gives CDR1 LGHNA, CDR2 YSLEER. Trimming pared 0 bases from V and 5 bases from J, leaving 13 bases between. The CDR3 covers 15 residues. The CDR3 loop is CASSQEFVGAETQYF. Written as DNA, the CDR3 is TGCGCCAGCAGCCAAGAGTTTGTGGGAGCGGAGACCCAGTACTTC.

CDR3 DNA sequence: TGCGCCAGCAGCGTTGTCGGGGGTTACACTGAAGCTTTCTTT. As protein: CASSVVGGYTEAFF. The V and J genes are TRBV4-3 and TRBJ1-1; possibly TRBD1 for D (5 bases). With 5 bases removed from V and 3 bases from J, the gap between germline ends came to 13 bases. The length of the CDR3 is 14 residues. Germline-derived CDR1 and CDR2 are LGHNA and YSLEER.

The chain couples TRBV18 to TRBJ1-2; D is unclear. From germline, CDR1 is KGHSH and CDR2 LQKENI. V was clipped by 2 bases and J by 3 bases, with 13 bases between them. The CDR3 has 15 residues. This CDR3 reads CASSPDPGLDYGYTF. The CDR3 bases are TGTGCCAGCTCACCAGATCCGGGATTGGACTATGGCTACACCTTC.

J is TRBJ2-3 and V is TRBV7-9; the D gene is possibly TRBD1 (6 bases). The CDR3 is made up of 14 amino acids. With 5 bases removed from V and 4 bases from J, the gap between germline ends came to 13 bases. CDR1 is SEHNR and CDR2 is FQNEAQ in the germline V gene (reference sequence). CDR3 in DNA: TGTGCCAGCAGCCTGGGGGCCAGCTCAGATACGCAGTATTTT. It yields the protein CASSLGASSDTQYF.